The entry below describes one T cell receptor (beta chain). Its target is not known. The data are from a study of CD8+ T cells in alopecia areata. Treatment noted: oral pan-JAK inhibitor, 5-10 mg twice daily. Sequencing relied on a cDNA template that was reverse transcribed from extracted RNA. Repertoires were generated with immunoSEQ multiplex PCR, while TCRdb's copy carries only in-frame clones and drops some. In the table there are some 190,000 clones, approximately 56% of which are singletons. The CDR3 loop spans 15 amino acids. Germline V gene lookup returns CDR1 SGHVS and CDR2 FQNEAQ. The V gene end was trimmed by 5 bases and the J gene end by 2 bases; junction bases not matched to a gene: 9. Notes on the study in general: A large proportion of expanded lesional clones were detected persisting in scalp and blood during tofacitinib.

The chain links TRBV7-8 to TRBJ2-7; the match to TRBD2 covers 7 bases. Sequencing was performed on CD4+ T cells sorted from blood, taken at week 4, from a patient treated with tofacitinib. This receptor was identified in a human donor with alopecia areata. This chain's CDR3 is CASSPRDYMTYEQYF. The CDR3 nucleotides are TGTGCCAGCAGCCCCCGGGACTACATGACCTACGAGCAGTACTTC.